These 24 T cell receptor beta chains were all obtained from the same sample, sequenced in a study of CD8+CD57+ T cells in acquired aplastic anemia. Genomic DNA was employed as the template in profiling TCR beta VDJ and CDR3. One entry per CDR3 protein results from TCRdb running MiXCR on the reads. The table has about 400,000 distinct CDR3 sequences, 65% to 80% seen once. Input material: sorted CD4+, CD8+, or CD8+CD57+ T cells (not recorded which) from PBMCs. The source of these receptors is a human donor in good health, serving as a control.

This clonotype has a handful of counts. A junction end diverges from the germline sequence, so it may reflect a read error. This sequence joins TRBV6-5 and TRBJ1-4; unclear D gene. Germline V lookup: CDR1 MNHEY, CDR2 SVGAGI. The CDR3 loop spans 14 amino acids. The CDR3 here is CASSYAGENEKLFF. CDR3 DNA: TGTGCCAGCAGTTATGCAGGCGAGAATGAGAAACTGTTTTTT.

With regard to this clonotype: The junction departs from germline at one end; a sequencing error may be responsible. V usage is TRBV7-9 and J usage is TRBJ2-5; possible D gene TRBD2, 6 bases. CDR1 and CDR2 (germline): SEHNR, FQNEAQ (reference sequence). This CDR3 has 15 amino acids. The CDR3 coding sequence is TGTGCCAGCAGCTCACGGGCTGGCTCGGGGGAGACGCAGTACTTC. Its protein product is CASSSRAGSGETQYF.

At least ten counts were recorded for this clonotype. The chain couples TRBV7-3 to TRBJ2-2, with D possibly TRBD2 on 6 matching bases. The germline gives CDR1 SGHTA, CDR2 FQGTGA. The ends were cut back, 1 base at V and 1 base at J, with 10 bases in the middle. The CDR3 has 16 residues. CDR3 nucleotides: TGTGCCAGCAGCTTAAACGGCGGGATGAACACCGGGGAGCTGTTTTTT. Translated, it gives CASSLNGGMNTGELFF.

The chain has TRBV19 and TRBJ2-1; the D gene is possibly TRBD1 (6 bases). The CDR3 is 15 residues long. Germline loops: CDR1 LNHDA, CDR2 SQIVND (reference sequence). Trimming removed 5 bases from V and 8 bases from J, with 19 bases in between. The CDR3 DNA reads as TGTGCCAGTAGTGCTTCTGGGGGCATGTACTATGAGCAGTTCTTC. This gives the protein CASSASGGMYYEQFF.

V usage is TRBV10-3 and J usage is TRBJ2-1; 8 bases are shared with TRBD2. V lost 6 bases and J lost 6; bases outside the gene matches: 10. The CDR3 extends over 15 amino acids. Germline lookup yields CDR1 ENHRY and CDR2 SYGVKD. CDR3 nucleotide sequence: TGTGCCATCAGGGGGAGCGGGGGCCCCTGCAATGAGCAGTTCTTC. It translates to CAIRGSGGPCNEQFF.

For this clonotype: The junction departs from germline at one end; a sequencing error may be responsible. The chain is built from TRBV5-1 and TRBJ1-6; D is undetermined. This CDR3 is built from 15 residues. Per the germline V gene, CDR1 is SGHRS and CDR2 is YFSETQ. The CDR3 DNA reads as TGTGCCAGCAGCACCGAGGCGTTCAGTAATTCACCCCTCCACTTT. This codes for CASSTEAFSNSPLHF.

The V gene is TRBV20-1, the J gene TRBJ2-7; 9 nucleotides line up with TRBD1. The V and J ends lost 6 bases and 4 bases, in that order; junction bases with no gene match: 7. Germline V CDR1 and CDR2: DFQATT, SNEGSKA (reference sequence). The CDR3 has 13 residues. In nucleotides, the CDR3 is TGCAGTGCCACCGGGACAGGGTTATACGAGCAGTACTTC. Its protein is CSATGTGLYEQYF.

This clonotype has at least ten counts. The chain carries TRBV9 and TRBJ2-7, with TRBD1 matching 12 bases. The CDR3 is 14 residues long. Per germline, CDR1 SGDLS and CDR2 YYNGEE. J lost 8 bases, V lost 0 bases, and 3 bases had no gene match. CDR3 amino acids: CASSVEGTGGKQYF. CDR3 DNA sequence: TGTGCCAGCAGCGTAGAAGGGACAGGGGGCAAGCAGTACTTC.

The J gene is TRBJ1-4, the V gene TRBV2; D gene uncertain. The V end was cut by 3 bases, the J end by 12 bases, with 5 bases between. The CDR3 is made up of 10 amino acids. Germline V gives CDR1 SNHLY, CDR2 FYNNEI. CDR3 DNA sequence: TGTGCCAGCAGTGATGCAGAACTGTTTTTT. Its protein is CASSDAELFF.

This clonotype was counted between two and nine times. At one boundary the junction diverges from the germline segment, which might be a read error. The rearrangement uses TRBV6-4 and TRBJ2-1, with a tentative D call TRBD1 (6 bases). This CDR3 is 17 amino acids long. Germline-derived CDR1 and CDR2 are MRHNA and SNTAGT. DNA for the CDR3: TGTGCCTGCAGCCAAACAGGTGGGGGCCAGTTGAGGAATGAGCAGTTCTTC. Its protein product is CACSQTGGGQLRNEQFF.

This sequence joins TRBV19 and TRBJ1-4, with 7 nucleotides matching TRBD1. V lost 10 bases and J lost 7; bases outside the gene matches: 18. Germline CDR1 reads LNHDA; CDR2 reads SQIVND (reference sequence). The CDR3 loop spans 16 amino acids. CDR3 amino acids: CATSIGGGDRSEKLFF. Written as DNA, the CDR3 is TGTGCCACCAGCATAGGGGGCGGGGATCGTTCTGAAAAACTGTTTTTT.

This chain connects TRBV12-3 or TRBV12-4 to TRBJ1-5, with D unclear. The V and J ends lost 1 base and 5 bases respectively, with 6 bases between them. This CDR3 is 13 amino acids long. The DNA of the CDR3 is TGTGCCAGCAGTTTAGGGTGGGATCAGCCCCAGCATTTT. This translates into CASSLGWDQPQHF.

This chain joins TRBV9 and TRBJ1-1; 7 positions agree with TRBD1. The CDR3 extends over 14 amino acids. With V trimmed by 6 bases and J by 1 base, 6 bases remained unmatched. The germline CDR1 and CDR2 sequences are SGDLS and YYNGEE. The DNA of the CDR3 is TGTGCCAGCACGTTGACAGGGCAGAACACTGAAGCTTTCTTT. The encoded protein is CASTLTGQNTEAFF.

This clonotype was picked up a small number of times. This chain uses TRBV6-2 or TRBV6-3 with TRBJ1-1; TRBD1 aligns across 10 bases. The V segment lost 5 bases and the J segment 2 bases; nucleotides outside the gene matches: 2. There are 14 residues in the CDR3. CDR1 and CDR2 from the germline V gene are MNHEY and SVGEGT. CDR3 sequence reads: CASSGQGGNTEAFF. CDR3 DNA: TGTGCCAGCAGTGGACAGGGGGGAAACACTGAAGCTTTCTTT.

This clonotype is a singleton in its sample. CDR3: CASSPVPVETQYF. CDR3 nucleotide sequence: TGTGCCAGCAGCCCGGTCCCAGTCGAGACCCAGTACTTC. This chain joins TRBV5-5 and TRBJ2-5; no clear D gene. CDR1 and CDR2 from the germline V gene are SGHKS and YYEKEE (reference sequence). V was shortened by 4 bases and J by 5 bases, with 12 bases between the two germline ends. This CDR3 is built from 13 residues.

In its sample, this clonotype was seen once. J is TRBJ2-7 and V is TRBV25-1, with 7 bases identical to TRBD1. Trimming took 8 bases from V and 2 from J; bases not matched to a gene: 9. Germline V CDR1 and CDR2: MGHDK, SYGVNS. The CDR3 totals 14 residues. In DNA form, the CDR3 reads TGTGCCAGCGCTGGTCGGGACAGAACCTACGAGCAGTACTTC. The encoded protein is CASAGRDRTYEQYF.

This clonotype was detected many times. CDR3 sequence (DNA): TGCGCCAGCAGCCAAGATTGGTTTAGCGGGGGGGCAGATACGCAGTATTTT. Translated: CASSQDWFSGGADTQYF. The chain joins TRBV4-3 to TRBJ2-3; 11 bases align to TRBD2. Looked up from germline, CDR1 is LGHNA and CDR2 is YSLEER. The CDR3 length is 17 residues. The ends lost 0 bases at V and 4 bases at J; junction bases unmatched: 6.

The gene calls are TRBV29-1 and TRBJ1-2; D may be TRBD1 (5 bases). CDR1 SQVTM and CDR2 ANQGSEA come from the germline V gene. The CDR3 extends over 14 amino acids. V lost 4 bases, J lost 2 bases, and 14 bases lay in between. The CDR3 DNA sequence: TGCAGCGTTGGAGCGGGGGGAAGGAACTATGGCTACACCTTC. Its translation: CSVGAGGRNYGYTF.

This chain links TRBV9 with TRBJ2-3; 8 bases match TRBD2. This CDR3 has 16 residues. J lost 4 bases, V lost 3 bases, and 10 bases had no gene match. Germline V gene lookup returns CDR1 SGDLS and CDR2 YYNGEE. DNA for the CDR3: TGTGCCAGCAGCGCCCCTACTAGCGGAGGAGCAGATACGCAGTATTTT. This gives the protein CASSAPTSGGADTQYF. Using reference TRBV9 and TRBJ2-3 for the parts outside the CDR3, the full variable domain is DSGVTQTPKHLITATGQRVTLRCSPRSGDLSVYWYQQSLDQGLQFLIQYYNGEERAKGNILERFSAQQFPDLHSELNLSSLELGDSALYFCASSAPTSGGADTQYFGPGTRLTVL.

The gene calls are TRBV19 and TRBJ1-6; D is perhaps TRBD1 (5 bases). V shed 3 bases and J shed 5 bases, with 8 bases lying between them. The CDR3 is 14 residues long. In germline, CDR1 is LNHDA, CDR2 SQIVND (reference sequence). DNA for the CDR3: TGTGCCAGTAGTATTCAAGGGGATAATTCACCCCTCCACTTT. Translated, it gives CASSIQGDNSPLHF.

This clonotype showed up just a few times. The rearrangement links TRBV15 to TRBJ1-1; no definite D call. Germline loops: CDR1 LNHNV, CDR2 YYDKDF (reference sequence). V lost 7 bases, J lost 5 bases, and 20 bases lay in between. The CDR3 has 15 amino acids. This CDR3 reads CATKKQKTAGTEAFF. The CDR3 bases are TGTGCCACCAAAAAACAGAAAACTGCGGGGACTGAAGCTTTCTTT.

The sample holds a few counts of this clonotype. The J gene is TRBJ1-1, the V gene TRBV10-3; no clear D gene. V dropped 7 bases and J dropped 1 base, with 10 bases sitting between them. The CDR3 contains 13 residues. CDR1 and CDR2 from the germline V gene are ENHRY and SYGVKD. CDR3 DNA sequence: TGTGCCATCAACGATCGGGGGAACACTGAAGCTTTCTTT. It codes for CAINDRGNTEAFF.

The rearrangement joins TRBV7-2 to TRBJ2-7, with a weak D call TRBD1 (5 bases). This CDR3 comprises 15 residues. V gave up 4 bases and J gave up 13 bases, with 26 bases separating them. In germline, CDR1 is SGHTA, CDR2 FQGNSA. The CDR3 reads CASSSLRGSVYEKYF. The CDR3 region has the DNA TGTGCCAGCAGCTCCTTAAGGGGCAGCGTTTACGAAAAATACTTC.

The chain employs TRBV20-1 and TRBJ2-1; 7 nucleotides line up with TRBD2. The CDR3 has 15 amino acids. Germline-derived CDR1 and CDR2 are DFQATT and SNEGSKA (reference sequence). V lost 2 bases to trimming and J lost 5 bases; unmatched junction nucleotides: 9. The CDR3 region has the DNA TGCAGTGCTAGACCCCCGGGACTACGAAACAATGAGCAGTTCTTC. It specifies CSARPPGLRNNEQFF.